The present T cell receptor beta chain was sequenced within a study of cytomegalovirus exposure and HLA in healthy donors. Study results and caveats: In vitro experiments confirmed that three CMV-associated chains were specific for CMV antigens.

TCRdb's copy holds only in-frame clones and misses some; the assay was immunoSEQ multiplex PCR. This table has 130,000 to 150,000 clones, about nine tenths appearing once. Germline V gene data show CDR1 as SGDLS and CDR2 as YYNGEE. V was pared by 4 bases and J by 1 base, with 9 bases of the junction left unmatched. This CDR3 has 17 residues. Donors were drawn from the roughly 130-subject validation cohort, separate from the roughly 670-subject first cohort. Points on this clone: Its specificity is not known.

Sequences were obtained from PBMCs. The chain uses TRBV9 and TRBJ2-2; 8 bases fit TRBD1. The receptor comes from a man between 18 and 35 years old in good health and CMV-seronegative. The CDR3, as DNA: TGTGCCAGCAGCCCACCCTCCGGGACAGGGAACACCGGGGAGCTGTTTTTT. This encodes CASSPPSGTGNTGELFF.